Sequencing of this T cell receptor beta chain was carried out in a study of cytomegalovirus exposure and HLA in healthy donors. Regarding the study as a whole: Testing in vitro showed a few CMV-associated chains specific for CMV antigens. HLA alleles showed associations with roughly 17,000 TCR beta sequences in a later analysis, at a 0.05 false discovery rate.

The PCR made use of 60 Vbeta and 13 Jbeta primers. Sequencing was performed with immunoSEQ multiplex PCR; in TCRdb, only in-frame clones are kept and a portion is missing. The table lists over 110,000 clones, about 80% of them singletons. This CDR3 is 14 amino acids long. Germline-derived CDR1 and CDR2 are SEHNR and FQNEAQ (reference sequence). The ends were cut back, 0 bases at V and 4 bases at J, with 9 bases in the middle. With respect to this clone: Its antigen is not identified.

Sequencing was performed on PBMCs. The origin of this receptor is a woman aged 40 to 50 in good health and CMV-seropositive. This rearrangement joins TRBV7-9 to TRBJ1-2; D unclear. Written as DNA, the CDR3 is TGTGCCAGCAGCTTAGCTTGGCCCTCCTATGGCTACACCTTC. Protein sequence: CASSLAWPSYGYTF.